The following is a TCR beta chain sequence with its context. Trimming stripped 4 bases from V and 9 bases from J, with 16 bases between. The CDR3 extends over 13 amino acids. Per germline, CDR1 SGDLS and CDR2 YYNGEE. This record comes from a study of T cells in tumors and immune-related adverse events. The repertoire was sequenced with immunoSEQ multiplex PCR; TCRdb's copy has only in-frame clones and lacks some. The table lists tens of thousands of clones, over 80% of them singletons. The sequences come from lymph node tissue, collected from a patient treated with anti-PD-1 therapy. The gene calls are TRBV9 and TRBJ1-2, with D perhaps TRBD1 (5 bases). This clonotype originated in a female donor with metastatic renal cell carcinoma. In nucleotides, the CDR3 is TGTGCCAGCAGCTTACCCGGGACGGAGCGCTACACCTTC. Its translation: CASSLPGTERYTF.